This T cell receptor beta chain was sequenced for a study of PD-L1 blockade in urothelial cancer. Study-level information: The study started patients on atezolizumab around 2014, giving 1,200 mg intravenously every 3 weeks.

The assay was immunoSEQ multiplex PCR, and TCRdb's table has in-frame clones only and misses some. The repertoire holds roughly 47,000 clones, with 79% as singletons. With 5 bases removed from V and 0 bases from J, the gap between germline ends came to 17 bases. The CDR3 runs 17 residues. Germline values: CDR1 MNHEY, CDR2 SMNVEV (reference sequence). Time point of the sample: pretreatment peripheral blood. Sequencing used PBMCs, obtained around atezolizumab (anti-PD-L1) treatment. The rearrangement uses TRBV27 and TRBJ2-1; possible D gene TRBD2, 6 bases. The TCR originated in a man between 70 and 80 years old with urothelial cancer. CDR3 sequence: CASSLLGTHLSYNEQFF. CDR3 bases: TGTGCCAGCAGTCTCCTCGGGACTCATCTCTCCTACAATGAGCAGTTCTTC.